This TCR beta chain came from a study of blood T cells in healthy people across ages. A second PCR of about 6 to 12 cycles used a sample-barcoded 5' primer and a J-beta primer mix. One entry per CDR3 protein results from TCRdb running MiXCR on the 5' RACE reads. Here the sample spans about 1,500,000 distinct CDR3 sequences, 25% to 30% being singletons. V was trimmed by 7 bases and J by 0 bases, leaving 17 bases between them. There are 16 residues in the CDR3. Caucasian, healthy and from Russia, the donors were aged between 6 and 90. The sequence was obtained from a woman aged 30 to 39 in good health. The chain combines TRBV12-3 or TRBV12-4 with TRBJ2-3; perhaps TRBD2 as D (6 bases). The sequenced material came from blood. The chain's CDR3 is CASNRGNPTSTDTQYF. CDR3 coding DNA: TGTGCCAGCAACCGCGGGAACCCCACGAGCACAGATACGCAGTATTTT.